What follows are 5 T cell receptor beta chains derived from one specimen sequenced in a study of cytomegalovirus exposure and HLA in healthy donors. In the PCR, 60 Vbeta and 13 Jbeta primers were used. Clones were sequenced by immunoSEQ multiplex PCR, and TCRdb holds only the in-frame ones, with some missing. The table has some 150,000 clones, about four fifths seen once. Source material: PBMCs. The receptor source for this set is a man aged 45 to 65 in good health and CMV-seropositive.

The V gene is TRBV5-1, the J gene TRBJ2-7; 9 positions agree with TRBD2. The CDR3 covers 15 residues. V lost 0 bases, J lost 3 bases, and 4 bases stayed unmatched. The germline V gene has CDR1 SGHRS and CDR2 YFSETQ. The CDR3 here is CASSLVSGSGYEQYF. As DNA, the CDR3 is TGCGCCAGCAGCTTGGTTAGCGGGAGCGGCTACGAGCAGTACTTC. The entire variable domain, with the rest obtained from reference TRBV5-1 and TRBJ2-7, is as follows: KAGVTQTPRYLIKTRGQQVTLSCSPISGHRSVSWYQQTPGQGLQFLFEYFSETQRNKGNFPGRFSGRQFSNSRSEMNVSTLELGDSALYLCASSLVSGSGYEQYFGPGTRLTVT.

The chain uses TRBV18 and TRBJ1-2, with a tentative D call TRBD1 (6 bases). Per germline, CDR1 KGHSH and CDR2 LQKENI. The CDR3 extends over 13 amino acids. Trimming took off 3 bases at V and 8 bases at J, with 13 bases between the two ends. The CDR3, as DNA: TGTGCCAGCTCACCCGCACAGGGAAGCGGCTACACCTTC. Translating gives CASSPAQGSGYTF.

This rearrangement joins TRBV9 to TRBJ2-3; 11 nucleotides align to TRBD2. This CDR3 is 16 amino acids long. Germline V CDR1 and CDR2: SGDLS, YYNGEE. The V gene end was trimmed by 4 bases and the J gene end by 2 bases; junction bases not matched to a gene: 6. CDR3 sequence: CASSFLAGGNTDTQYF. CDR3 in DNA: TGTGCCAGCAGCTTTTTAGCGGGAGGGAACACAGATACGCAGTATTTT.

This chain connects TRBV5-1 to TRBJ2-5; 10 nucleotides match TRBD1. The CDR3 is 16 amino acids. The V and J ends lost 4 bases and 5 bases, in that order; junction bases with no gene match: 11. The germline V gene has CDR1 SGHRS and CDR2 YFSETQ. The CDR3 sequence: CASSPGDRGFVETQYF. The DNA for the CDR3 is TGCGCCAGCAGCCCGGGGGACAGGGGCTTCGTCGAGACCCAGTACTTC.

The V and J genes are TRBV19 and TRBJ1-5; TRBD1 matches at 9 bases. Looked up from germline, CDR1 is LNHDA and CDR2 is SQIVND (reference sequence). With V trimmed by 6 bases and J by 1 base, 4 bases remained unmatched. CDR3 length: 15 amino acids. Here the CDR3 DNA reads TGTGCCAGTAGATGGGGACAGGGCAGCAATCAGCCCCAGCATTTT. Translating gives CASRWGQGSNQPQHF. Variable domain in full (rest from reference TRBV19 and TRBJ1-5): DGGITQSPKYLFRKEGQNVTLSCEQNLNHDAMYWYRQDPGQGLRLIYYSQIVNDFQKGDIAEGYSVSREKKESFPLTVTSAQKNPTAFYLCASRWGQGSNQPQHFGDGTRLSIL.